The 10 T cell receptor beta chains below were found in one sample sequenced in a study of early T cells in non-severe SARS-CoV-2 infection. TCRdb used MiXCR to reprocess the 5' RACE reads, holding one entry per CDR3 protein. The sample shows 35,000 to 40,000 distinct CDR3 sequences, 4.5% to 7% of them seen only once. Input material: whole blood. All receptors come from an adult who was a healthcare worker with PCR-confirmed SARS-CoV-2 infection or an uninfected control (not recorded which).

The sample holds many counts of this clonotype. CDR3 DNA: TGTGCCAGCAGCTTAGAAGTCAGTGGGAACGAGCAGTACTTC. Translation: CASSLEVSGNEQYF. The V gene is TRBV7-6, the J gene TRBJ2-7, with D hard to call. Germline V gives CDR1 SGHVS, CDR2 FNYEAQ. Trimming took off 1 base at V and 5 bases at J, with 12 bases between the two ends. The CDR3 sequence is 14 residues long.

This clonotype has a count of ten or more. The chain couples TRBV21-1 to TRBJ2-7; TRBD2 was called by the table and not checked on the DNA. TRBV21-1 is deemed a pseudogene. The CDR3 has 18 residues. The CDR3 region has the DNA TGTGCCAGCAGCAACTCTAAGGCGACTAGCGGAAACTCCTACGAGCAGTACTTC. This encodes CASSNSKATSGNSYEQYF.

The chain links TRBV29-1 to TRBJ1-1, with 8 bases that match TRBD1. The CDR3 contains 15 residues. Per germline, CDR1 SQVTM and CDR2 ANQGSEA. The V segment lost 6 bases and the J segment 1 base; nucleotides outside the gene matches: 10. The CDR3 bases are TGCAGCGTCGAGACAGGGGAAGTTGGGAACACTGAAGCTTTCTTT. Residues: CSVETGEVGNTEAFF.

This clonotype was detected many times. This chain uses TRBV20-1 with TRBJ2-1; no clear D gene. V was clipped by 5 bases and J by 5 bases, with 16 bases between them. Germline V gives CDR1 DFQATT, CDR2 SNEGSKA (reference sequence). This CDR3 region has 14 residues. The CDR3 DNA follows: TGCAGTGCTCCCCGCCCGGGCAGGAACAATGAGCAGTTCTTC. Its protein product is CSAPRPGRNNEQFF.

This clonotype was observed at least ten times. The chain carries TRBV14 and TRBJ2-7; no clear D gene. The germline CDR1 and CDR2 sequences are SGHDN and FVKESK. The CDR3 contains 13 residues. Trimming took 3 bases from V and 7 from J, leaving 13 bases between them. As DNA, the CDR3 is TGTGCCAGCAGCCAGGCAAGCCTCCGAGAGCAGTACTTC. Translating it yields CASSQASLREQYF.

This clonotype has at least ten counts. The gene calls are TRBV5-1 and TRBJ2-1; 10 nucleotides line up with TRBD1. CDR3 size: 14 residues. Germline V gene lookup returns CDR1 SGHRS and CDR2 YFSETQ. The junction had 8 bases not matched to a gene; V was cut back by 7 bases and J by 7 bases. The CDR3: CASDLGQGSNEQFF. CDR3 nucleotide sequence: TGCGCCAGCGACCTGGGACAGGGGTCAAATGAGCAGTTCTTC.

This clonotype showed up many times. The V gene is TRBV7-9, the J gene TRBJ2-3; D unclear. V lost 5 bases and J lost 2, with 8 bases in between. The germline CDR1 and CDR2 sequences are SEHNR and FQNEAQ (reference sequence). CDR3 length equals 13 residues. The CDR3 sequence: CASSGSVTDTQYF. The CDR3 bases are TGTGCCAGCAGCGGCTCGGTCACAGATACGCAGTATTTT.

This clonotype showed up many times. The V call is TRBV5-4, the J call TRBJ2-7, with TRBD1 matching over 8 bases. With 4 bases clipped from V and 1 base from J, the junction kept 4 bases outside the gene matches. The CDR3 has 14 residues. The germline V gene encodes CDR1 SGHNT and CDR2 YYREEE (reference sequence). The CDR3 region is CASSPRTGSYEQYF. The CDR3 nucleotides read TGTGCCAGCAGCCCACGGACAGGGTCCTACGAGCAGTACTTC. Full variable domain (rest looked up from reference TRBV5-4 and TRBJ2-7): ETGVTQSPTHLIKTRGQQVTLRCSSQSGHNTVSWYQQALGQGPQFIFQYYREEENGRGNFPPRFSGLQFPNYSSELNVNALELDDSALYLCASSPRTGSYEQYFGPGTRLTVT.

In this sample, this clonotype turned up many times. The V and J genes are TRBV7-9 and TRBJ2-5; 9 positions agree with TRBD2. Looked up from germline, CDR1 is SEHNR and CDR2 is FQNEAQ (reference sequence). This CDR3 spans 14 amino acids. After removal of 5 bases from V and 5 bases from J, the junction contained 6 bases not matched to a gene. CDR3 in amino acids: CASSGGLAGETQYF. In DNA form, the CDR3 reads TGTGCCAGCAGCGGGGGACTAGCCGGCGAGACCCAGTACTTC. The whole variable domain, filled in from reference TRBV7-9 and TRBJ2-5, reads DTGVSQNPRHKITKRGQNVTFRCDPISEHNRLYWYRQTLGQGPEFLTYFQNEAQLEKSRLLSDRFSAERPKGSFSTLEIQRTEQGDSAMYLCASSGGLAGETQYFGPGTRLLVL.

This clonotype was detected ten times or more. This sequence joins TRBV15 and TRBJ2-3; D unresolved. Between the trimmed V and J ends, which lost 0 bases and 14 bases, there was a span of 15 bases. Germline V lookup: CDR1 LNHNV, CDR2 YYDKDF (reference sequence). The CDR3 has 13 amino acids. CDR3 sequence reads: CATSRDVVDRTYF. The CDR3 DNA is TGTGCCACCAGCAGAGATGTAGTAGATCGGACGTATTTT.